These 27 T cell receptor beta chains originate from one sample sequenced in a study of blood T cell repertoires in COVID-19. The protocol was immunoSEQ multiplex PCR, while the TCRdb copy is restricted to in-frame clones and leaves out a portion. The sample shows about 100,000 clones, about 80% of them seen only once. Sequencing was carried out using peripheral blood. These receptors were collected from a human donor in a cohort sampled during active COVID-19.

CDR3 bases: TGTGCCAGCAGGTCCTTGGACAGGGACGACGAGCAGTACTTC. Amino acids: CASRSLDRDDEQYF. The chain combines TRBV6-5 with TRBJ2-7; 8 positions match TRBD1. V dropped 6 bases and J dropped 5; count of bases not matched to a gene: 9. Germline values: CDR1 MNHEY, CDR2 SVGAGI. The CDR3 spans 14 residues.

This chain links TRBV7-9 with TRBJ1-1; D remains ambiguous. Germline V CDR1 and CDR2: SEHNR, FQNEAQ (reference sequence). The CDR3 loop spans 14 amino acids. V was cut by 5 bases and J by 0 bases, with 10 bases left in between. CDR3 sequence reads: CASSPWEMNTEAFF. CDR3 nucleotide sequence: TGTGCCAGCAGCCCCTGGGAGATGAACACTGAAGCTTTCTTT.

The gene calls are TRBV30 and TRBJ1-5, with D uncertain. The CDR3 contains 15 residues. Deletions cut 0 bases from V and 1 base from J, with 10 bases between. Looked up from germline, CDR1 is GTSNPN and CDR2 is SVGIG (reference sequence). The CDR3 nucleotides are TGTGCCTGGAGTGTGGGAGGGATGAGCAATCAGCCCCAGCATTTT. It yields the protein CAWSVGGMSNQPQHF. The full variable domain, rest sourced from reference TRBV30 and TRBJ1-5, is SQTIHQWPATLVQPVGSPLSLECTVEGTSNPNLYWYRQAAGRGLQLLFYSVGIGQISSEVPQNLSASRPQDRQFILSSKKLLLSDSGFYLCAWSVGGMSNQPQHFGDGTRLSIL.

This clone has more than one count but fewer than ten. The chain recombines TRBV7-6 with TRBJ1-2, with unresolved D. V was cut by 4 bases and J by 4 bases, with 13 bases left in between. Germline lookup yields CDR1 SGHVS and CDR2 FNYEAQ. This CDR3 comprises 14 residues. The CDR3 here is CASSSFVRGYGYTF. CDR3 coding DNA: TGTGCCAGCAGCTCATTCGTCAGAGGCTATGGCTACACCTTC.

The chain is built from TRBV21-1 and TRBJ1-1. TRBV21-1 counts as a pseudogene. This CDR3 has 17 residues. This CDR3 is CASSKADVRPRGTEAFF. The CDR3 coding sequence is TGTGCCAGCAGCAAAGCGGACGTCAGGCCCCGGGGCACTGAAGCTTTCTTT.

The rearrangement joins TRBV4-3 to TRBJ1-6; tentative D call: TRBD1 (6 bases). Germline CDR1 reads LGHNA; CDR2 reads YSLEER. This CDR3 contains 17 residues. The V and J ends lost 5 bases and 0 bases respectively, with 14 bases between them. The CDR3 nucleotides read TGCGCCAGCAGCACACATACAGGGAGCTCCTATAATTCACCCCTCCACTTT. Translation gives CASSTHTGSSYNSPLHF.

This clone is a singleton in its sample. The V and J genes are TRBV5-1 and TRBJ1-1; tentatively, D is TRBD1 (5 bases). Germline V gene lookup returns CDR1 SGHRS and CDR2 YFSETQ. This CDR3 contains 14 residues. V shed 2 bases and J shed 1 base, with 9 bases lying between them. DNA for the CDR3: TGCGCCAGCAGCTTAGGGGTTGGGAACACTGAAGCTTTCTTT. This sequence encodes CASSLGVGNTEAFF.

This clone was counted between two and nine times. Other DNA sequences of this sample code for an identical CDR3. The CDR3: CASSLVPGWNYGYTF. In DNA, the CDR3 is TGTGCCAGCAGCTTAGTCCCGGGGTGGAACTATGGCTACACCTTC. The rearrangement uses TRBV11-2 and TRBJ1-2; D remains ambiguous. This CDR3 contains 15 residues. V lost 1 base to trimming and J lost 2 bases, with 11 bases between them. The germline gives CDR1 SGHAT, CDR2 FQNNGV. The full variable domain, rest sourced from reference TRBV11-2 and TRBJ1-2, is EAGVAQSPRYKIIEKRQSVAFWCNPISGHATLYWYQQILGQGPKLLIQFQNNGVVDDSQLPKDRFSAERLKGVDSTLKIQPAKLEDSAVYLCASSLVPGWNYGYTFGSGTRLTVV.

J is TRBJ2-1 and V is TRBV6-5; TRBD2 aligns across 9 bases. Germline CDR1 MNHEY, CDR2 SVGAGI. The V and J ends lost 5 bases and 2 bases, in that order; junction bases with no gene match: 4. There are 15 residues in the CDR3. CDR3 sequence: CASSRAGGPYNEQFF. Here the CDR3 DNA reads TGTGCCAGCAGTCGTGCGGGGGGGCCCTACAATGAGCAGTTCTTC.

Of note for this clone: One end of the junction is discordant with germline, which a read error may explain. This rearrangement joins TRBV28 to TRBJ2-3; 12 positions match TRBD2. From germline, CDR1 is MDHEN and CDR2 SYDVKM. The CDR3 is 17 amino acids. CDR3 DNA sequence: TGTGCCAGCAGTTTATTTGGACTAGCGGGAAATACAGATACGCAATATTTT. Amino acids: CASSLFGLAGNTDTQYF.

The genes are TRBV7-2 and TRBJ1-5; D is undetermined. This CDR3 comprises 15 residues. Germline-derived CDR1 and CDR2 are SGHTA and FQGNSA. The V and J ends lost 5 bases and 1 base respectively, with 12 bases between them. The CDR3 DNA reads TGTGCCAGCAGCCCGCGAGGGTCCAGCAATCAGCCCCAGCATTTT. Its translation is CASSPRGSSNQPQHF.

V is TRBV6-6 and J is TRBJ1-5, with 8 bases fitting TRBD1. Germline assignment: CDR1 MNHNY and CDR2 SVGAGI (reference sequence). Trimming at V came to 7 bases and at J to 4 bases, leaving 9 bases not matched to a gene. The CDR3 runs to 15 residues. The chain's CDR3 is CASTLTGGRNQPQHF. In DNA, the CDR3 is TGTGCCAGCACCCTAACAGGGGGGAGGAATCAGCCCCAGCATTTT.

This sequence joins TRBV7-2 and TRBJ2-3; the match to TRBD2 covers 12 bases. Germline V gene sequence: CDR1 SGHTA, CDR2 FQGNSA. With V trimmed by 4 bases and J by 5 bases, 7 bases remained unmatched. The CDR3 runs 16 residues. The CDR3 sequence: CASSSASGGAKDTQYF. CDR3 DNA sequence: TGTGCCAGCAGCTCTGCTAGCGGGGGGGCCAAAGATACGCAGTATTTT.

J is TRBJ1-3 and V is TRBV5-1; the match to TRBD1 covers 7 bases. CDR3 length: 14 amino acids. V was pared by 5 bases and J by 4 bases, with 6 bases of the junction left unmatched. CDR1 is SGHRS, CDR2 YFSETQ, per germline. The CDR3 coding sequence is TGCGCCAGCAGTCCCGGGACAGAAGGAAACACCATATATTTT. The encoded protein is CASSPGTEGNTIYF.

The chain employs TRBV3-1 (or the pseudogene TRBV3-2) and TRBJ2-6, with 7 bases identical to TRBD1. After removal of 2 bases from V and 0 bases from J, the junction contained 10 bases not matched to a gene. Germline V gene lookup returns CDR1 LGHDT and CDR2 YNNKEL (reference sequence). There are 19 residues in the CDR3. CDR3 region: CASSQPTGYWSSGANVLTF. CDR3 nucleotide sequence: TGTGCCAGCAGCCAACCGACAGGGTATTGGAGCTCTGGGGCCAACGTCCTGACTTTC.

This sequence joins TRBV28 and TRBJ2-7; 7 nucleotides match TRBD1. CDR1 is MDHEN, CDR2 SYDVKM, per germline. The ends lost 6 bases at V and 2 bases at J; junction bases unmatched: 4. This CDR3 is 13 amino acids long. The CDR3 DNA sequence: TGTGCCAGCAGGACAGGGCAAACCTACGAGCAGTACTTC. This encodes CASRTGQTYEQYF.

The chain links TRBV25-1 to TRBJ2-2; possibly TRBD1 for D (6 bases). V was shortened by 6 bases and J by 0 bases, with 11 bases between the two germline ends. The CDR3 consists of 15 residues. From germline, CDR1 is MGHDK and CDR2 SYGVNS. DNA for the CDR3: TGTGCCAGCAGCCGGGACATGGCGAACACCGGGGAGCTGTTTTTT. Residues: CASSRDMANTGELFF.

The chain combines TRBV30 with TRBJ1-4; weak D call: TRBD1 (5 bases). The ends were cut back, 0 bases at V and 8 bases at J, with 16 bases in the middle. Germline lookup yields CDR1 GTSNPN and CDR2 SVGIG (reference sequence). The CDR3 spans 15 residues. CDR3 protein: CAWSVIGRVGEKLFF. The CDR3 DNA reads TGTGCCTGGAGTGTAATCGGCAGGGTCGGAGAAAAACTGTTTTTT.

The CDR3 DNA sequence: TGTGCCAGCAGTGACTCCCCAACCTTTCGCGGTTCACCCCTCCACTTT. Translation gives CASSDSPTFRGSPLHF. This chain connects TRBV6-4 to TRBJ1-6, with unresolved D. CDR1 is MRHNA, CDR2 SNTAGT, per germline. The CDR3 sequence is 16 residues long. V was trimmed by 0 bases and J by 9 bases, leaving 15 bases between them.

This chain links TRBV6-2 or TRBV6-3 with TRBJ2-3; TRBD2 aligns across 10 bases. The CDR3 covers 18 residues. The germline V gene encodes CDR1 MNHEY and CDR2 SVGEGT. Trimming took 0 bases from V and 2 from J; bases not matched to a gene: 8. DNA for the CDR3: TGTGCCAGCAGTTACTCTTTTGTAGCGGGGGGCCCCACAGATACGCAGTATTTT. The encoded protein is CASSYSFVAGGPTDTQYF.

This clone has a handful of counts. This chain uses TRBV24-1 with TRBJ2-2; TRBD1 aligns across 8 bases. Germline trimming cut 3 bases from V and 2 bases from J; bases unmatched to any gene: 4. The CDR3 is made up of 16 amino acids. The germline gives CDR1 KGHDR, CDR2 SFDVKD. The CDR3 here is CATSDAGTGNTGELFF. The CDR3 DNA reads as TGTGCCACCAGTGATGCCGGGACAGGCAACACCGGGGAGCTGTTTTTT.

The chain uses TRBV20-1 and TRBJ2-7; D remains unclear. The V gene lost 3 bases and the J gene lost 3 bases, with 6 bases spanning the gap. CDR1 is DFQATT, CDR2 SNEGSKA, per germline (reference sequence). This CDR3 is built from 11 residues. CDR3 sequence (DNA): TGCAGTGCTAGCGCCGGCTACGAGCAGTACTTC. Its protein product is CSASAGYEQYF.

The V and J genes are TRBV28 and TRBJ1-5; D not certain. Between the trimmed V and J ends, which lost 5 bases and 0 bases, there was a span of 17 bases. CDR3 length: 17 amino acids. CDR1 is MDHEN and CDR2 is SYDVKM in the germline V gene. The CDR3 nucleotides are TGTGCCAGCAGTCTACCTATAGATTCGATTAGCAATCAGCCCCAGCATTTT. Translating gives CASSLPIDSISNQPQHF.

The rearrangement uses TRBV5-1 and TRBJ2-7; 9 bases line up with TRBD2. Per germline, CDR1 SGHRS and CDR2 YFSETQ. The CDR3 runs 16 residues. V was pared by 0 bases and J by 1 base, with 5 bases of the junction left unmatched. Here the CDR3 reads CASSLVSGGRSYEQYF. The CDR3, as DNA: TGCGCCAGCAGCTTGGTCAGCGGGGGGAGGTCCTACGAGCAGTACTTC.

The rearrangement uses TRBV5-1 and TRBJ2-7; TRBD1 matches 9 bases. V was pared by 4 bases and J by 2 bases, with 7 bases of the junction left unmatched. There are 15 residues in the CDR3. Germline loops: CDR1 SGHRS, CDR2 YFSETQ. CDR3 sequence reads: CASSRTGTGTYEQYF. The DNA of the CDR3 is TGCGCCAGCAGCAGAACCGGGACAGGGACCTACGAGCAGTACTTC. Looking up the rest from reference TRBV5-1 and TRBJ2-7 gives the full variable domain: KAGVTQTPRYLIKTRGQQVTLSCSPISGHRSVSWYQQTPGQGLQFLFEYFSETQRNKGNFPGRFSGRQFSNSRSEMNVSTLELGDSALYLCASSRTGTGTYEQYFGPGTRLTVT.

The chain uses TRBV28 and TRBJ2-5; 11 bases line up with TRBD2. The V segment lost 10 bases and the J segment 5 bases; nucleotides outside the gene matches: 12. Germline CDR1 MDHEN, CDR2 SYDVKM. This CDR3 contains 15 residues. The CDR3 DNA follows: TGTGCCACCGAACACTCGGGACTAGCGGACGAGACCCAGTACTTC. Translated, it gives CATEHSGLADETQYF.

The J gene is TRBJ1-2, the V gene TRBV19, with TRBD1 matching over 8 bases. The V segment lost 5 bases and the J segment 5 bases; nucleotides outside the gene matches: 13. The CDR3 is made up of 16 amino acids. Germline lookup yields CDR1 LNHDA and CDR2 SQIVND (reference sequence). CDR3 nucleotides: TGTGCCAGTAGTCCTCCGGCTCAGGGGGCCTTTTATGGCTACACCTTC. It specifies CASSPPAQGAFYGYTF.